A single sample gave rise to the 25 T cell receptor beta chains below, sequenced in a study of T cell responses to AZD1222 COVID-19 vaccine. The method was immunoSEQ multiplex PCR; TCRdb's version includes in-frame clones alone and lacks a portion of them. Of 80,000 or so clones detected, around nine tenths appear once; the ten largest clones hold 4.5%. Here the sequenced sample was peripheral blood, taken on day 0 of MenACWY control vaccination. These receptors all stem from an adult in good health.

The genes are TRBV27 and TRBJ1-5; D uncertain. Trimming shortened V by 7 bases and J by 2 bases, and 12 bases separated the two germline ends. CDR1 and CDR2 (germline): MNHEY, SMNVEV (reference sequence). The CDR3 consists of 14 residues. The CDR3 region is CASMVRRGNQPQHF. The CDR3 region has the DNA TGTGCCAGCATGGTTCGACGGGGCAATCAGCCCCAGCATTTT.

V and J are TRBV18 and TRBJ1-1, with 9 bases fitting TRBD1. After removal of 3 bases from V and 5 bases from J, the junction contained 7 bases not matched to a gene. Germline-derived CDR1 and CDR2 are KGHSH and LQKENI. The CDR3 runs to 15 residues. The chain's CDR3 is CASSPRRTGVTEAFF. CDR3 coding DNA: TGTGCCAGCTCACCCCGCCGGACAGGGGTAACTGAAGCTTTCTTT.

The chain links TRBV27 to TRBJ1-1, with D maybe TRBD1 (5 bases). Germline CDR1 is MNHEY and CDR2 is SMNVEV (reference sequence). V was cut by 3 bases and J by 10 bases, with 15 bases left in between. The CDR3 totals 13 residues. CDR3: CASSFPGGTSAFF. CDR3 nucleotide sequence: TGTGCCAGCAGTTTTCCCGGGGGGACTTCAGCTTTCTTT.

The chain employs TRBV5-1 and TRBJ1-6, with TRBD1 as a possible D gene (6 bases). The CDR3 sequence is 14 residues long. The V end lost 3 bases, the J end lost 8 bases, and 12 bases lay between the germline ends. Looked up from germline, CDR1 is SGHRS and CDR2 is YFSETQ. Written as DNA, the CDR3 is TGCGCCAGCAGCTGGGGGCAGGGAGATTCACCCCTCCACTTT. It codes for CASSWGQGDSPLHF.

The rearrangement joins TRBV7-9 to TRBJ2-2; 8 positions agree with TRBD2. CDR3 length equals 15 residues. CDR1 is SEHNR, CDR2 FQNEAQ, per germline (reference sequence). The J segment lost 4 bases and the V segment lost 6 bases, leaving 7 bases of the junction unmatched. The CDR3 coding sequence is TGTGCCAGCAGAGCGGGTAGCGGGGCCACCGGGGAGCTGTTTTTT. Translated: CASRAGSGATGELFF.

The chain is built from TRBV19 and TRBJ1-2; tentative D call: TRBD1 (6 bases). This CDR3 has 15 amino acids. V dropped 5 bases and J dropped 8 bases, with 21 bases sitting between them. Germline V gene data show CDR1 as LNHDA and CDR2 as SQIVND (reference sequence). The DNA of the CDR3 is TGTGCCAGTAGTCCCCCGTTACAGGGTTCGGGCGGCTACACCTTC. It codes for CASSPPLQGSGGYTF.

V and J are TRBV3-1 (or the pseudogene TRBV3-2) and TRBJ1-6; D call uncertain. From germline, CDR1 is LGHDT and CDR2 YNNKEL (reference sequence). This CDR3 has 16 amino acids. Between the trimmed V and J ends, which lost 0 bases and 7 bases, there was a span of 13 bases. As DNA, the CDR3 is TGTGCCAGCAGCCAAGATCGCTGGCAGGCAAATTCACCCCTCCACTTT. It yields the protein CASSQDRWQANSPLHF.

This sequence joins TRBV30 and TRBJ1-2; D may be TRBD1 (5 bases). Germline CDR1 GTSNPN, CDR2 SVGIG (reference sequence). The CDR3 covers 13 residues. Trimming removed 5 bases from V and 0 bases from J, with 10 bases in between. The DNA of the CDR3 is TGTGCCTGGGGGACTCAGACTAACTATGGCTACACCTTC. It encodes CAWGTQTNYGYTF.

This clone was seen only a few times. The chain combines TRBV7-2 with TRBJ2-2; D might be TRBD2 (5 bases). This CDR3 comprises 15 residues. Trimming stripped 1 base from V and 5 bases from J, with 11 bases between. Germline CDR1 SGHTA, CDR2 FQGNSA. The CDR3: CASSLGYRRTGELFF. The DNA for the CDR3 is TGTGCCAGCAGCTTAGGGTATAGGAGGACCGGGGAGCTGTTTTTT.

V usage is TRBV3-1 (or the pseudogene TRBV3-2) and J usage is TRBJ2-3; D uncertain. V was cut by 10 bases and J by 2 bases, with 1 base left in between. The CDR3 consists of 9 residues. CDR1 LGHDT and CDR2 YNNKEL come from the germline V gene (reference sequence). The CDR3 region is CAITDTQYF. Written as DNA, the CDR3 is TGTGCCATCACAGATACGCAGTATTTT.

The chain joins TRBV7-6 to TRBJ1-5; 7 nucleotides line up with TRBD1. With V trimmed by 5 bases and J by 6 bases, 10 bases remained unmatched. The CDR3 spans 15 residues. Germline CDR1 is SGHVS and CDR2 is FNYEAQ. CDR3 in amino acids: CASSPGKGAVQPQHF. CDR3 sequence (DNA): TGTGCCAGCAGCCCAGGGAAGGGGGCTGTTCAGCCCCAGCATTTT.

The chain links TRBV7-8 to TRBJ1-5; D remains ambiguous. The V gene lost 1 base and the J gene lost 5 bases, with 9 bases spanning the gap. Germline loops: CDR1 SGHVS, CDR2 FQNEAQ. The CDR3 contains 14 residues. The CDR3 DNA follows: TGTGCCAGCAGCTTAGTGGCAGGAGATCAGCCCCAGCATTTT. Translating gives CASSLVAGDQPQHF.

This clone appeared once. This chain connects TRBV28 to TRBJ2-7; 7 positions match TRBD2. CDR3 length: 19 amino acids. CDR1 MDHEN and CDR2 SYDVKM come from the germline V gene. Trimming removed 4 bases from V and 0 bases from J; junction bases left unmatched: 18. The chain's CDR3 is CASSSPRRRGGASSYEQYF. The CDR3 DNA sequence: TGTGCCAGCAGTTCCCCACGCAGGCGGGGAGGGGCCAGCTCCTACGAGCAGTACTTC.

The J gene is TRBJ2-1, the V gene TRBV6-5; D tentatively reads TRBD1 or TRBD2 (5 bases each). Trimming removed 6 bases from V and 10 bases from J, with 16 bases in between. There are 13 residues in the CDR3. CDR1 MNHEY and CDR2 SVGAGI come from the germline V gene. In DNA, the CDR3 is TGTGCCAGCAGCCGCACGGGACGCGTCGAGCAGTTCTTC. Translating gives CASSRTGRVEQFF.

The genes are TRBV19 and TRBJ1-1, with a possible D match to TRBD1 (6 bases). V shed 4 bases and J shed 3 bases, with 15 bases lying between them. CDR3 length equals 15 residues. Per the germline V gene, CDR1 is LNHDA and CDR2 is SQIVND (reference sequence). CDR3 residues: CASSTQGVGHTEAFF. CDR3 DNA sequence: TGTGCCAGTAGTACACAGGGCGTTGGACACACTGAAGCTTTCTTT.

The chain recombines TRBV28 with TRBJ2-3, with D possibly matching TRBD2 (6 bases). The length of the CDR3 is 15 residues. The V and J ends lost 4 bases and 1 base respectively, with 12 bases between them. CDR1 is MDHEN and CDR2 is SYDVKM in the germline V gene. In DNA form, the CDR3 reads TGTGCCAGCAGTTCGTTCGGGGAGGGCACAGATACGCAGTATTTT. Translated, it gives CASSSFGEGTDTQYF.

The chain is built from TRBV9 and TRBJ2-5, with a possible D match to TRBD2 (6 bases). Trimming removed 0 bases at V and 2 bases at J, with 11 bases between. Germline V lookup: CDR1 SGDLS, CDR2 YYNGEE. This CDR3 is 15 amino acids long. The DNA for the CDR3 is TGTGCCAGCAGCGTAGTCGGGAGCGCTCAAGAGACCCAGTACTTC. As protein: CASSVVGSAQETQYF. The complete variable domain, with remaining parts taken from reference TRBV9 and TRBJ2-5, reads DSGVTQTPKHLITATGQRVTLRCSPRSGDLSVYWYQQSLDQGLQFLIQYYNGEERAKGNILERFSAQQFPDLHSELNLSSLELGDSALYFCASSVVGSAQETQYFGPGTRLLVL.

V gene TRBV24-1 combines with J gene TRBJ2-5; possibly TRBD1 for D (5 bases). The V end was cut by 1 base, the J end by 4 bases, with 12 bases between. Germline values: CDR1 KGHDR, CDR2 SFDVKD. This CDR3 is built from 15 residues. CDR3 DNA sequence: TGTGCCACCAGTGATTTAGCAGGGATGGGAGAGACCCAGTACTTC. Translated, it gives CATSDLAGMGETQYF.

The chain carries TRBV11-2 and TRBJ1-2; no clear D gene. CDR3 length: 14 amino acids. Trimming removed 5 bases from V and 4 bases from J, with 14 bases in between. The germline V gene encodes CDR1 SGHAT and CDR2 FQNNGV. For the CDR3, the DNA is TGTGCCAGCAGCCCCGAGGTGTCTGGCTATGGCTACACCTTC. Translating it yields CASSPEVSGYGYTF.

The V gene is TRBV6-5, the J gene TRBJ1-5, with D unclear. Germline-derived CDR1 and CDR2 are MNHEY and SVGAGI. V was shortened by 7 bases and J by 7 bases, with 17 bases between the two germline ends. The CDR3 has 14 amino acids. As DNA, the CDR3 is TGTGCCAGCAAGACCACGGGTCCTGGGCAGCCCCAGCATTTT. Amino acids: CASKTTGPGQPQHF.

This rearrangement joins TRBV19 to TRBJ2-7; D may be TRBD1 or TRBD2 (6 bases each). The CDR3 runs to 15 residues. V lost 4 bases and J 2 bases, leaving 15 bases between the germline ends. Germline CDR1 LNHDA, CDR2 SQIVND (reference sequence). Here the CDR3 reads CASSNRGRGPYEQYF. The CDR3 DNA follows: TGTGCCAGTAGTAATCGGGGGCGCGGGCCCTACGAGCAGTACTTC.

V and J are TRBV7-9 and TRBJ2-3; 8 bases map to TRBD1. The germline V gene has CDR1 SEHNR and CDR2 FQNEAQ (reference sequence). With 3 bases clipped from V and 2 bases from J, the junction kept 13 bases outside the gene matches. The CDR3 has 18 residues. The CDR3 DNA sequence: TGTGCCAGCAGCTTGGGGGACAGGCTCGAAGGGGACACAGATACGCAGTATTTT. This translates into CASSLGDRLEGDTDTQYF.

The V call is TRBV7-2, the J call TRBJ1-6, with D unclear. CDR3 size: 13 residues. V lost 1 base and J lost 10, with 8 bases in between. The germline CDR1 and CDR2 sequences are SGHTA and FQGNSA. CDR3 loop: CASSLDMDSPLHF. The CDR3 coding sequence is TGTGCCAGCAGCTTAGATATGGACTCACCCCTCCACTTT.

The DNA for the CDR3 is TGTGCCAGCTCTACGGCCGGACAGGGGTCCGGTTCACCCCTCCACTTT. Its translation is CASSTAGQGSGSPLHF. The rearrangement joins TRBV18 to TRBJ1-6; 9 positions agree with TRBD1. CDR1 is KGHSH, CDR2 LQKENI, per germline. The V segment lost 6 bases and the J segment 9 bases; nucleotides outside the gene matches: 12. CDR3 length: 16 residues.

This chain connects TRBV30 to TRBJ1-2; 7 bases match TRBD1. J lost 4 bases, V lost 0 bases, and 2 bases had no gene match. CDR1 and CDR2 (germline): GTSNPN, SVGIG (reference sequence). The CDR3 loop spans 13 amino acids. The CDR3 is CAWSVTGAYGYTF. For the CDR3, the DNA is TGTGCCTGGAGTGTAACAGGGGCCTATGGCTACACCTTC.